In this sample, the clone carrying this T cell receptor (beta chain) turned up once. Methods used by the authors: Estimated nucleated cell counts came from reference gene primer amplification. The assay was immunoSEQ multiplex PCR, and TCRdb's table has in-frame clones only and misses some. V and J calls and clone size follow that table, whereas D and trimming were derived from the DNA. The data show roughly 100,000 clones, around nine tenths seen once. The data originate from a study of blood T cell repertoires in COVID-19. Study at large: Acute and convalescent COVID-19 specimens originated in the United States, Italy and Spain.

This CDR3 spans 16 amino acids. Germline assignment: CDR1 SGHAT and CDR2 FQNNGV. Unmatched junction bases numbered 10, after V lost 4 bases and J lost 3 bases. The V gene is TRBV11-2, the J gene TRBJ2-7; 9 nucleotides match TRBD1. The clonotype originates from a woman aged 45-59 years in a cohort sampled during active COVID-19. The sequencing sample was made of peripheral blood. This chain's CDR3 is CASSSLRGQGLYEQYF. CDR3 nucleotide sequence: TGTGCCAGCAGCTCTTTAAGGGGACAGGGCCTCTACGAGCAGTACTTC.